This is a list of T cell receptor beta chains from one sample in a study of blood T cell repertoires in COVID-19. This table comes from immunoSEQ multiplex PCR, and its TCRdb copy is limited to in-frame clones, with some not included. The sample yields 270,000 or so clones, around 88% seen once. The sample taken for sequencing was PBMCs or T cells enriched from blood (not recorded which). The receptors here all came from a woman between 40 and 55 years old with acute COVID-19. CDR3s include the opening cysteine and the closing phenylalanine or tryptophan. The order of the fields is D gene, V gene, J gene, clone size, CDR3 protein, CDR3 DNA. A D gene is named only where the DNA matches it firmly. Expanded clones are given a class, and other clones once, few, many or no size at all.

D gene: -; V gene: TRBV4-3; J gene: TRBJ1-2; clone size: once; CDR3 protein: CASSQGVAANYGYTF; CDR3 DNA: TGCGCCAGCAGCCAAGGGGTGGCAGCGAACTATGGCTACACCTTC
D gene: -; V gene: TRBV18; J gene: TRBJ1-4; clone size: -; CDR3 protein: CASSPLSDSYNEKLFF; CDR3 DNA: TGTGCCAGCTCACCATTATCGGACAGTTATAATGAAAAACTGTTTTTT
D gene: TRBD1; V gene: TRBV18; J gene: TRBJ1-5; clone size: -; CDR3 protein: CASQRTGGSNQPQHF; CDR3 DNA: TGTGCCAGCCAACGGACAGGGGGCTCCAATCAGCCCCAGCATTTT
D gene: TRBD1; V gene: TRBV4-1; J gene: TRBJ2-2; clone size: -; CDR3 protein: CASSEEGDRGNSGELFF; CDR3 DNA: TGCGCCAGCAGCGAAGAGGGGGACAGGGGGAATTCCGGGGAGCTGTTTTTT
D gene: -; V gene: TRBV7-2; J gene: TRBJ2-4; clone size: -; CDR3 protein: CASSLMSTQAKNIQYF; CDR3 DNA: TGTGCCAGCAGCTTAATGTCCACTCAAGCCAAAAACATTCAGTACTTC
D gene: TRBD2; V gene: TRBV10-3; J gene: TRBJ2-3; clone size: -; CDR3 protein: CAISESVPSGRVDTQYF; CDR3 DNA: TGTGCCATCAGTGAGTCGGTCCCTAGCGGGAGGGTAGATACGCAGTATTTT
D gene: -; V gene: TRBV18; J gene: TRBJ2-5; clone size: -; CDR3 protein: CASSSGERETQYF; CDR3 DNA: TGTGCCAGCTCATCAGGGGAAAGAGAGACCCAGTACTTC
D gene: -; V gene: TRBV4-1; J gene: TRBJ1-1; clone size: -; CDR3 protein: CASSFRKGGQSTEAFF; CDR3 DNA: TGCGCCAGCAGCTTCCGGAAGGGGGGGCAGAGCACTGAAGCTTTCTTT
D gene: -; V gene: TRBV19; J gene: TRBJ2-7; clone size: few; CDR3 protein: CASSLGQGPTYEQYF; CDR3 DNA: TGTGCCAGTAGTTTAGGGCAGGGCCCTACCTACGAGCAGTACTTC
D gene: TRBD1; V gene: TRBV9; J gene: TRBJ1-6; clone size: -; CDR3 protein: CASSASDRGGSYNSPLHF; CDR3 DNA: TGTGCCAGCAGCGCCTCGGACAGGGGGGGTTCCTATAATTCACCCCTCCACTTT
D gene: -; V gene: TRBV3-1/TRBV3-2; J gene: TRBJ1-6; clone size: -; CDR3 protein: CASSQVRGNSPLHF; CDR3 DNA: TGTGCCAGCAGCCAAGTAAGGGGCAATTCACCCCTCCACTTT
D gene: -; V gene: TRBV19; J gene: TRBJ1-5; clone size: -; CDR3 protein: CATSGGVHQPQHF; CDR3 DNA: TGTGCCACCTCTGGGGGGGTACATCAGCCCCAGCATTTT
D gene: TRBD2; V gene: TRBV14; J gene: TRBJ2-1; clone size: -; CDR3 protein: CASRTGTSGSVSYNEQFF; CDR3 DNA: TGTGCCAGCAGAACCGGGACTAGCGGGAGTGTTAGCTACAATGAGCAGTTCTTC
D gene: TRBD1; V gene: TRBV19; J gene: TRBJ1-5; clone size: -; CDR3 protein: CASSVGDRGPQPQHF; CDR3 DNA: TGTGCCAGTAGTGTGGGAGACAGGGGGCCTCAGCCCCAGCATTTT
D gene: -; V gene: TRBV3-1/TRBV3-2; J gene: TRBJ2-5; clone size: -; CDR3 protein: CASSQDSETQYF; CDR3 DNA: TGTGCCAGCAGCCAAGATAGCGAGACCCAGTACTTC
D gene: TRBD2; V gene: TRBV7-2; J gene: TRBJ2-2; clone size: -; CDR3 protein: CASRASGRSIGELFF; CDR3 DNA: TGTGCCAGCAGGGCTAGCGGGAGAAGCATCGGGGAGCTGTTTTTT
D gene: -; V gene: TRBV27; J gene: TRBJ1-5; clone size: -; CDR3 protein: CASSLFYGSNQPQHF; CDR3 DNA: TGTGCCAGCAGTTTATTTTACGGGAGCAATCAGCCCCAGCATTTT
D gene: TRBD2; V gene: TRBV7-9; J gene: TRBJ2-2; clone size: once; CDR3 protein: CASSSIWTSGGVNTGELFF; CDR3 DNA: TGTGCCAGCAGCTCTATCTGGACTAGCGGGGGAGTGAACACCGGGGAGCTGTTTTTT
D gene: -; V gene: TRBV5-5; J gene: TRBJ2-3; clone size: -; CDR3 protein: CASSSRRGDTQYF; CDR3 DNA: TGTGCCAGCAGCTCCCGCCGGGGAGATACGCAGTATTTT
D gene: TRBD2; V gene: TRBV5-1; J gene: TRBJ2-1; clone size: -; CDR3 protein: CASSRFRRPGTSGSPLYEQFF; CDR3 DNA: TGCGCCAGCAGCCGATTCCGACGTCCCGGGACTAGCGGGTCTCCGCTATATGAGCAGTTCTTC
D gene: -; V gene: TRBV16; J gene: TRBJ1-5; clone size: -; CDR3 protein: CASSQYLQGNNQPQHF; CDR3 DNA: TGTGCCAGCAGCCAATATCTGCAGGGCAACAATCAGCCCCAGCATTTT
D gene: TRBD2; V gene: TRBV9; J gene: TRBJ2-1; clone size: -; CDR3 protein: CASSPLGDGASGKFF; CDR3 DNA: TGTGCCAGCAGCCCGCTAGGGGACGGGGCTAGCGGAAAGTTCTTC
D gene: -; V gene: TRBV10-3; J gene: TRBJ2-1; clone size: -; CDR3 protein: CATGTWGYNEQFF; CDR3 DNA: TGTGCCACCGGGACATGGGGATACAATGAGCAGTTCTTC
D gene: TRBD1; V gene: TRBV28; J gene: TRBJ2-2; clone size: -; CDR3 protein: CASWGDRERITGELFF; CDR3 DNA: TGTGCCAGTTGGGGGGACAGGGAAAGAATCACCGGGGAGCTGTTTTTT
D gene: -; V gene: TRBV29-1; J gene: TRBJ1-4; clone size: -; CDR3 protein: CSVEYGNDEKLFF; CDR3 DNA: TGCAGCGTTGAGTACGGGAACGATGAAAAACTGTTTTTT
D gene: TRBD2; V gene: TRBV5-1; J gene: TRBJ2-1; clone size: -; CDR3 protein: CASSRLAGSNEQFF; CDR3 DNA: TGCGCCAGCAGCAGACTAGCGGGGTCGAATGAGCAGTTCTTC
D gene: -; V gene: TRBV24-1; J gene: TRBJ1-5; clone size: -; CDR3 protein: CATSDLDSNQPQHF; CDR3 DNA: TGTGCCACCAGTGACCTGGACTCCAATCAGCCCCAGCATTTT